Each of the 3 T cell receptor beta chains below was sequenced from the same sample in a study of graft-versus-host responses after intestinal transplantation. For these TCRs, the target antigens are not known. Here immunoSEQ multiplex PCR was the method, and the copy in TCRdb shows in-frame clones only, minus some. In the table there are tens of thousands of clones, approximately 78% of which are singletons. Sequenced material: unstimulated CD8+ T cells sorted from spleen or lymph node cells, taken before transplant. The source is a human donor who was the organ donor for an intestinal transplant.

J is TRBJ2-7 and V is TRBV6-5; TRBD1 might be the D (5 bases). Trimming stripped 2 bases from V and 4 bases from J, with 12 bases between. The V gene's germline CDR1 is MNHEY and CDR2 SVGAGI. The CDR3 consists of 14 residues. This CDR3 is CASSYGAGWYEQYF. Written as DNA, the CDR3 is TGTGCCAGCAGTTACGGGGCAGGGTGGTACGAGCAGTACTTC.

The CDR3 spells CASSYQGGEQFF. The CDR3 bases are TGTGCCAGTAGTTATCAAGGTGGTGAGCAGTTCTTC. The gene calls are TRBV19 and TRBJ2-1; D unresolved. V was pared by 5 bases and J by 9 bases, with 11 bases between. Germline V CDR1 and CDR2: LNHDA, SQIVND (reference sequence). This CDR3 comprises 12 residues.

The chain combines TRBV2 with TRBJ1-1; D might be TRBD1 (5 bases). Germline V gives CDR1 SNHLY, CDR2 FYNNEI. V lost 6 bases and J lost 2, with 13 bases in between. This CDR3 is built from 14 residues. CDR3 sequence reads: CASRGVGYNTEAFF. The DNA of the CDR3 is TGTGCCAGCAGGGGGGTAGGGTATAACACTGAAGCTTTCTTT.